The 6 T cell receptor beta chains below were found in one sample sequenced in a study of OX40 agonist ivuxolimab in advanced cancers. Profiled with immunoSEQ multiplex PCR; TCRdb holds only in-frame clones, not every one. The sample includes some 25,000 clones, roughly 79% of them seen just once. Sequencing used CD4+ or CD8+ T cells sorted from blood, obtained in a trial of the OX40 agonist ivuxolimab. These receptors were taken from an adult with an advanced solid tumor such as melanoma, head and neck, liver or kidney cancer.

The V gene is TRBV7-9, the J gene TRBJ2-7; D is ambiguous. Per the germline V gene, CDR1 is SEHNR and CDR2 is FQNEAQ (reference sequence). This CDR3 comprises 14 residues. V lost 0 bases and J lost 3, with 9 bases in between. DNA of the CDR3: TGTGCCAGCAGCTTAGCGGCCCTCAGCTACGAGCAGTACTTC. It specifies CASSLAALSYEQYF.

The chain couples TRBV25-1 to TRBJ2-7, with D hard to call. The CDR3 is 13 residues long. Trimming stripped 1 base from V and 2 bases from J, with 6 bases between. Germline values: CDR1 MGHDK, CDR2 SYGVNS. CDR3 nucleotides: TGTGCCAGCAGTGAATTTTACACCTACGAGCAGTACTTC. Translating it yields CASSEFYTYEQYF.

A few counts support this clone. The chain employs TRBV7-8 and TRBJ1-2; TRBD1 might be the D (6 bases). This CDR3 contains 16 residues. Germline CDR1 reads SGHVS; CDR2 reads FQNEAQ. V shed 1 base and J shed 8 bases, with 20 bases lying between them. The CDR3 here is CASSLVVRGLLGGYTF. The CDR3 coding sequence is TGTGCCAGCAGCTTAGTGGTCAGGGGATTGTTAGGGGGCTACACCTTC.

The chain links TRBV2 to TRBJ2-5; 8 bases are a match to TRBD1. V shed 6 bases and J 11 bases; nucleotides not matched to a gene: 17. The V gene's germline CDR1 is SNHLY and CDR2 FYNNEI. The CDR3 is 15 amino acids. The CDR3 reads CASSGGPGQGGEQYF. The DNA for the CDR3 is TGTGCCAGCAGCGGGGGACCCGGACAGGGCGGTGAGCAGTACTTC.

The chain uses TRBV25-1 and TRBJ2-7; D is undetermined. Germline loops: CDR1 MGHDK, CDR2 SYGVNS. This CDR3 has 15 amino acids. Trimming pared 1 base from V and 6 bases from J, leaving 16 bases between. The DNA of the CDR3 is TGTGCCAGCAGTGAATCTTTCGACTCCTCAGGCGAGCAGTACTTC. Protein sequence: CASSESFDSSGEQYF.

This clone is a singleton in its sample. The rearrangement uses TRBV4-2 and TRBJ2-7; TRBD1 matches 7 bases. Germline V gene data show CDR1 as LGHNA and CDR2 as YNFKEQ. This CDR3 is built from 13 residues. J gave up 5 bases and V 4 bases, and 5 bases lay outside the gene matches. The CDR3 sequence is CASSRGTGDEQYF. CDR3 nucleotide sequence: TGTGCCAGCAGCCGAGGCACAGGGGACGAGCAGTACTTC.